A selection of T cell receptor beta chains follows, all from one sample in a study of shared clonotypes between healthy human individuals. Assay: immunoSEQ multiplex PCR; the TCRdb copy retains only in-frame clones and omits some. The data contain under 600,000 clones, approximately 97% of them singletons. Material for sequencing was naive CD4+ T cells sorted from blood. The receptors here all came from a young woman in good health. CDR3s include the opening cysteine and the closing phenylalanine or tryptophan. The order of the fields is V gene, CDR3 protein.

V gene: TRBV27
CDR3 protein: CASSLTGPNEKLFF

V gene: TRBV19
CDR3 protein: CASFWTSGPANTGELFF

V gene: TRBV28
CDR3 protein: CASSLSRGKTTEAFF

V gene: TRBV12-5
CDR3 protein: CASATWDSYNEQFF

V gene: TRBV4-1
CDR3 protein: CASSQGLVTYDLLPYEQYF

V gene: TRBV6-5
CDR3 protein: CASSSYGEGGNIQYF

V gene: TRBV27
CDR3 protein: CASRGLAGGYNEQFF

V gene: TRBV10-3
CDR3 protein: CAVRGAPGLGTDTQYF

V gene: TRBV7-8
CDR3 protein: CASSSLRDLPVRGEKLFF

V gene: TRBV11-2
CDR3 protein: CASSLVQGQETQYF

V gene: TRBV5-8
CDR3 protein: CASSLQGSGANVLTF

V gene: TRBV6-1
CDR3 protein: CASSDGGRVYEQFF

V gene: TRBV2
CDR3 protein: CASSDMGTVNSPLHF

V gene: TRBV27
CDR3 protein: CASSLEGYSNQPQHF

V gene: TRBV27
CDR3 protein: CASRLAGGPGPIF

V gene: TRBV28
CDR3 protein: CASSSSGAGSYEQYF

V gene: TRBV27
CDR3 protein: CASSLQWGGRNEKLFF

V gene: TRBV4-1
CDR3 protein: CASSQARTGYRAGVFYNEQFF

V gene: TRBV19
CDR3 protein: CASRDTKDRTEAFF

V gene: TRBV15
CDR3 protein: CATSALPTSGAAYTQYF

V gene: TRBV6-5
CDR3 protein: CASSPMGQSNQPQHF

V gene: TRBV11-2
CDR3 protein: CATQTGSSYEQYF

V gene: TRBV19
CDR3 protein: CASKSNPASNGANVLTF

V gene: TRBV11-2
CDR3 protein: CASSSRDRGREVYGYTF

V gene: TRBV5-4
CDR3 protein: CASSFRDFGNTEAFF

V gene: TRBV4-2
CDR3 protein: CASSQVSGPTDTQYF

V gene: TRBV19
CDR3 protein: CASSRRSATNEKLFF

V gene: TRBV9
CDR3 protein: CASSVGPGDHQETQYF

V gene: TRBV6-6
CDR3 protein: CATMETGASGEQYF

V gene: TRBV30
CDR3 protein: CAWRQRDVSYEQYF